This TCR beta chain was documented in a study of T cell responses to AZD1222 COVID-19 vaccine. Study findings and constraints: The donors showed a predominance of white British ancestry and of females, with possible underestimation of clonal diversity.

Measured with immunoSEQ multiplex PCR; TCRdb has only the in-frame clones, and not every one. The table has roughly 150,000 clones, about 88% seen once. With respect to this clone: Its antigen is unidentified.

CDR1 and CDR2 (germline): SEHNR, FQNEAQ (reference sequence). Trimming took 1 base from V and 0 from J, leaving 8 bases between them. The length of the CDR3 is 15 residues. The V gene is TRBV7-9, the J gene TRBJ2-3; no clear D. The material sequenced was peripheral blood, taken on day 0 of AZD1222 vaccination. The receptor comes from an adult in good health. The chain's CDR3 is CASSLEAQSTDTQYF. The CDR3 region has the DNA TGTGCCAGCAGCTTAGAGGCACAGAGCACAGATACGCAGTATTTT.